Following are 11 T cell receptor delta chains from one sample sequenced in a study of gamma-delta T cells after stem cell transplantation. TCRdb called clones from the RT-PCR reads again using CATT. The sample consists of hundreds of delta-chain clones, 9% of them appearing once. Sequenced input: gamma-delta T cells. The receptors here all came from a human donor. It is not recorded whose cells these are; they may come from a transplant donor.

In its sample, this clone was seen a few times. A far bigger clonotype differs at one base, so this is likely a read error. This sequence joins TRDV2 and TRDJ1; 12 positions match TRDD3. The V and J ends lost 2 bases and 1 base, in that order; junction bases with no gene match: 7. Per germline, CDR1 GEAIGNYY and CDR2 EKD. The CDR3 is made up of 17 amino acids. The CDR3 sequence is CACDNVLGDTCTDKLIF. The CDR3, as DNA: TGTGCCTGTGACAATGTACTGGGGGATACTTGCACCGATAAACTCATCTTT.

This clone occurred a few times. The protein TCRdb gives is from a much larger clone and does not agree with this DNA's translation at residue 13, likely a read error; the protein shown here comes from the DNA. The V gene is TRDV2, the J gene TRDJ3; 8 bases agree with TRDD3. The J segment lost 2 bases and the V segment lost 1 base, leaving 15 bases of the junction unmatched. CDR3 size: 21 residues. Looked up from germline, CDR1 is GEAIGNYY and CDR2 is EKD. CDR3 loop: CACDTVLGDPDSTWDTRQMFF. CDR3 DNA: TGTGCCTGTGACACGGTTTTGGGGGATCCGGATAGCACCTGGGACACCCGACAGATGTTTTTC.

By sample fraction, this clone is medium-sized. A far larger clone differs by one base, so this is likely a read error. At the DNA level, this CDR3 is encoded by other sequences in the same sample as well. The CDR3 spells CACDTVTGGPPYTDKLIF. Here the CDR3 DNA reads TGTGCCTGTGACACCGTAACCGGGGGGCCACCTTACACCGATAAACTCATCTTT. This rearrangement joins TRDV2 to TRDJ1; D is possibly TRDD3 (5 bases). Trimming removed 0 bases from V and 0 bases from J, with 19 bases in between. CDR3 size: 18 residues. CDR1 GEAIGNYY and CDR2 EKD come from the germline V gene.

This clone is medium-sized in the sample. This probably arose from a read error, given a far larger clone one base away. The rearrangement uses TRDV2 and TRDJ1, with TRDD3 matching 10 bases. Looked up from germline, CDR1 is GEAIGNYY and CDR2 is EKD. This CDR3 is built from 16 residues. As DNA, the CDR3 is TGTGCCTGTGACACCGGCGATGGGGGATACCCTAATAAACCCATCTTT. Protein product: CACDTGDGGYPNKPIF.

This clone has only a few counts. TCRdb records a much larger clone's protein for this DNA, with a difference at residue 5 that likely arises from a read error; the protein given is the translation of the DNA. This chain uses TRDV2 with TRDJ3; 9 nucleotides agree with TRDD3. V lost 3 bases, J lost 0 bases, and 5 bases stayed unmatched. The CDR3 covers 18 residues. The V gene's germline CDR1 is GEAIGNYY and CDR2 EKD. In DNA, the CDR3 is TGTGCCTGTGACGCCGTACTGGGGGACTCCTGGGACACCCGACAGATGTTTTTC. Protein product: CACDAVLGDSWDTRQMFF.

A few counts support this clone. A far larger clone is only one base removed, so a read error is likely. Other DNA sequences in the same sample also yield this CDR3. The CDR3 protein is CACDILTGGPTDKLIF. For the CDR3, the DNA is TGTGCCTGTGACATTCTGACCGGGGGACCCACCGATAAACTCATCTTT. V and J are TRDV2 and TRDJ1; possibly TRDD3 for D (6 bases). Germline V gene sequence: CDR1 GEAIGNYY, CDR2 EKD. Trimming removed 2 bases at V and 1 base at J, with 16 bases between. The CDR3 totals 16 residues.

This clone has more than one count but fewer than ten. This likely traces to a read error, being one base from a far larger clone. The same CDR3 arises from other DNA sequences in this sample as well. The genes are TRDV2 and TRDJ1, with D possibly TRDD3 on 5 matching bases. V was pared by 7 bases and J by 0 bases, with 20 bases between. The CDR3 has 16 amino acids. Germline CDR1 is GEAIGNYY and CDR2 is EKD. The CDR3 sequence is CACDPLGIADTDKLIF. The CDR3 DNA follows: TGTGCCTGCGACCCTCTGGGAATCGCCGACACCGATAAACTCATCTTT.

In its sample, this clone was seen a few times. This likely came from a read error, as a far larger clone is one base away. This specimen includes other DNA sequences encoding the same CDR3. The V call is TRDV2, the J call TRDJ1; 9 nucleotides match TRDD3. The J segment lost 1 base and the V segment lost 2 bases, leaving 7 bases of the junction unmatched. Germline-derived CDR1 and CDR2 are GEAIGNYY and EKD. This CDR3 spans 16 amino acids. CDR3 loop: CACDILTGGPTDKLIF. The CDR3 nucleotides are TGTGCCTGTGACATCCTGACTGGGGGACCCACCGATAAACTCATCTTT.

The chain carries TRDV2 and TRDJ3, with 10 nucleotides matching TRDD3. The CDR3 extends over 19 amino acids. V trimming: 0 bases; J trimming: 11 bases; junction bases outside the gene matches: 15. Germline CDR1 and CDR2: GEAIGNYY and EKD. CDR3 sequence reads: CACDTGDGGYPERARQMFF. The CDR3 bases are TGTGCCTGTGACACCGGCGATGGGGGATACCCTGAGCGTGCCCGACAGATGTTTTTC.

A note on this clone: The likely explanation is a read error, given a far larger clone one base away. Here the CDR3 DNA reads TGTGCCTGTGACACCGTGAGTGGATGGGGGACCCCGCCTCGTTTATCGTCCTGGGACACCCGACAGATGTTTTTC. This sequence encodes CACDTVSGWGTPPRLSSWDTRQMFF. The rearrangement uses TRDV2 and TRDJ3, with TRDD3 identical over 7 bases. The V segment lost 0 bases and the J segment 1 base; nucleotides outside the gene matches: 26. In germline, CDR1 is GEAIGNYY, CDR2 EKD. The CDR3 runs to 25 residues.

Within the sample, this clone is medium-sized. A far more abundant clone sits one base away, making this likely a read error. The chain links TRDV2 to TRDJ1; 8 bases map to TRDD3. Germline loops: CDR1 GEAIGNYY, CDR2 EKD. This CDR3 has 18 residues. J gave up 0 bases and V 3 bases, and 14 bases lay outside the gene matches. Here the CDR3 reads CACDAVTGGPPYTDKLIF. CDR3 nucleotides: TGTGCCTGTGACGCCGTAACTGGGGGGCCACCTTACACCGATAAACTCATCTTT.